Given below is one T cell receptor beta chain in context. A junction boundary mismatches the germline segment, possibly from a read error. The data stem from a study of OX40 agonist ivuxolimab in advanced cancers. Study summary: The patients got ivuxolimab, which is an agonistic anti-OX40 (CD134) antibody. Patients achieving partial responses numbered three: one hepatocellular carcinoma case and two cutaneous melanoma cases. Each patient was given ivuxolimab into a vein every 2 weeks, at 0.01 to 10 mg/kg.

The CDR3 has 12 residues. Looked up from germline, CDR1 is MNHNS and CDR2 is SASEGT. The method was immunoSEQ multiplex PCR; TCRdb's version includes in-frame clones alone and lacks a portion of them. Found here are 70,000 to 85,000 clones, about 94% of them singletons; the top ten hold 11%. Samples of blood were obtained at baseline, on cycle 4 day 1, and on cycle 7 day 1. Material: CD4+ or CD8+ T cells sorted from blood, obtained in a trial of the OX40 agonist ivuxolimab. The clonotype comes from an adult with an advanced solid tumor such as melanoma, head and neck, liver or kidney cancer. The chain couples TRBV6-1 to TRBJ1-1; unclear D gene. CDR3 amino acids: CASSGGNPEAFF. DNA for the CDR3: TGTGCCAGCAGTGGTGGGAACCCTGAAGCTTTCTTT.